What follows are 24 T cell receptor beta chains derived from one specimen sequenced in a study of cytomegalovirus exposure and HLA in healthy donors. The PCR contained 60 Vbeta and 13 Jbeta primers. Produced via immunoSEQ multiplex PCR; TCRdb's table is partial and in-frame only. Here the sample spans 150,000 or so clones, roughly 74% being singletons. Sequencing used PBMCs. These TCRs come from a man between 18 and 29 years old in good health and CMV-seronegative.

The J gene is TRBJ2-1, the V gene TRBV19; D uncertain. Per the germline V gene, CDR1 is LNHDA and CDR2 is SQIVND (reference sequence). This CDR3 spans 12 amino acids. Trimming shortened V by 5 bases and J by 10 bases, and 12 bases separated the two germline ends. CDR3 nucleotide sequence: TGTGCCAGTAGTTCCCCAGTCGTCGAGCAGTTCTTC. Translating gives CASSSPVVEQFF.

V usage is TRBV7-3 and J usage is TRBJ2-7; 7 bases are shared with TRBD2. This CDR3 has 18 amino acids. V was pared by 3 bases and J by 3 bases, with 17 bases of the junction left unmatched. CDR1 and CDR2 (germline): SGHTA, FQGTGA. The CDR3 DNA is TGTGCCAGCAGCTTGAAAGCCGGGCTTCCCGGGAGGTACTACGAGCAGTACTTC. This translates into CASSLKAGLPGRYYEQYF.

This chain's CDR3 is CASSQGDSSNTEAFF. The CDR3 DNA reads TGTGCCAGCTCACAAGGGGACTCCTCGAACACTGAAGCTTTCTTT. This sequence joins TRBV18 and TRBJ1-1, with D perhaps TRBD1 (5 bases). The CDR3 totals 15 residues. Germline assignment: CDR1 KGHSH and CDR2 LQKENI. V was clipped by 4 bases and J by 1 base, with 13 bases between them.

The rearrangement uses TRBV4-1 and TRBJ1-4; 7 nucleotides align to TRBD1. CDR1 is MGHRA, CDR2 YSYEKL, per germline. V lost 1 base to trimming and J lost 4 bases; unmatched junction nucleotides: 9. This CDR3 region has 17 residues. In DNA form, the CDR3 reads TGCGCCAGCAGCCAAGGACACCCCGGGACAGTTAATGAAAAACTGTTTTTT. It yields the protein CASSQGHPGTVNEKLFF.

Concerning this clone itself: The germline gene is not matched at one end of the junction; a read error may be the cause. This sequence joins TRBV7-7 and TRBJ2-1; 10 bases agree with TRBD2. The CDR3 totals 15 residues. CDR1 SSHAT and CDR2 FNYEAQ come from the germline V gene (reference sequence). The CDR3 region has the DNA TGTGCTAGCAGCCCGGGGCTAGCGGGGGATAATGAGCAGTTCTTC. It is translated as CASSPGLAGDNEQFF.

This clone came up once. Compared with germline, one end of the junction differs, possibly owing to a read error. CDR3 sequence: CASSPASSGANGLTF. In DNA form, the CDR3 reads TGTGCCAGCAGCCCCGCAAGCTCTGGGGCCAACGGCCTGACTTTC. The chain uses TRBV7-9 and TRBJ2-6; D possibly corresponds to TRBD1 (5 bases). The germline V gene encodes CDR1 SEHNR and CDR2 FQNEAQ (reference sequence). The length of the CDR3 is 15 residues.

The V call is TRBV5-8, the J call TRBJ1-6, with 7 positions matching TRBD1. CDR1 and CDR2 from the germline V gene are SGHTS and YDEGEE. The V segment lost 3 bases and the J segment 4 bases; nucleotides outside the gene matches: 7. This CDR3 has 16 residues. CDR3 nucleotides: TGTGCCAGCAGCTCCCGGACAGGAGGTTATAATTCACCCCTCCACTTT. It encodes CASSSRTGGYNSPLHF.

This clone was found once. The chain carries TRBV6-1 and TRBJ2-7; 8 nucleotides align to TRBD1. Germline CDR1 is MNHNS and CDR2 is SASEGT. V lost 4 bases and J lost 6; bases outside the gene matches: 5. This CDR3 region has 13 residues. CDR3 DNA sequence: TGTGCCAGCAGTGTTACTACAGGGGGCGAGCAGTACGTC. It translates to CASSVTTGGEQYV.

The chain uses TRBV5-1 and TRBJ2-1; 12 bases map to TRBD1. V gave up 7 bases and J gave up 7 bases; unmatched junction bases: 9. The CDR3 consists of 15 residues. Germline CDR1 reads SGHRS; CDR2 reads YFSETQ. The CDR3 DNA is TGCGCCAGCGGGGTGGGACAGGGGGCAAGGAATGAGCAGTTCTTC. Its translation is CASGVGQGARNEQFF. Using reference TRBV5-1 and TRBJ2-1 for the parts outside the CDR3, the full variable domain is KAGVTQTPRYLIKTRGQQVTLSCSPISGHRSVSWYQQTPGQGLQFLFEYFSETQRNKGNFPGRFSGRQFSNSRSEMNVSTLELGDSALYLCASGVGQGARNEQFFGPGTRLTVL.

This clone was recorded only once. The gene calls are TRBV5-1 and TRBJ2-1, with 12 bases fitting TRBD1. There are 16 residues in the CDR3. Germline V gene data show CDR1 as SGHRS and CDR2 as YFSETQ. The ends lost 4 bases at V and 8 bases at J; junction bases unmatched: 10. CDR3 protein: CASSGSGTGGYDEQFF. DNA for the CDR3: TGCGCCAGCAGCGGATCCGGGACAGGGGGCTATGATGAGCAGTTCTTC. Filled out from reference TRBV5-1 and TRBJ2-1, the complete variable domain reads KAGVTQTPRYLIKTRGQQVTLSCSPISGHRSVSWYQQTPGQGLQFLFEYFSETQRNKGNFPGRFSGRQFSNSRSEMNVSTLELGDSALYLCASSGSGTGGYDEQFFGPGTRLTVL.

Only a few counts were recorded for this clone. The chain joins TRBV7-6 to TRBJ1-2; TRBD1 is a possible D gene (6 bases). With 7 bases removed from V and 2 bases from J, the gap between germline ends came to 14 bases. The CDR3 consists of 14 residues. CDR1 and CDR2 from the germline V gene are SGHVS and FNYEAQ. The CDR3 DNA follows: TGTGCCAGCACTTCCTTGACAGGAAACTATGGCTACACCTTC. Translation: CASTSLTGNYGYTF.

This clone showed up just once. V is TRBV29-1 and J is TRBJ1-1, with D perhaps TRBD1 (6 bases). Germline CDR1 reads SQVTM; CDR2 reads ANQGSEA. With 2 bases removed from V and 1 base from J, the gap between germline ends came to 20 bases. This CDR3 is built from 17 residues. CDR3 in amino acids: CSVETSEGHRENTEAFF. CDR3 nucleotides: TGCAGCGTTGAAACAAGCGAGGGGCACAGGGAGAACACTGAAGCTTTCTTT.

This clone was seen only a few times. This chain connects TRBV5-4 to TRBJ2-5, with 9 bases fitting TRBD1. Looked up from germline, CDR1 is SGHNT and CDR2 is YYREEE (reference sequence). J lost 5 bases, V lost 4 bases, and 9 bases had no gene match. The CDR3 consists of 15 residues. CDR3 loop: CASSLGQGTWETQYF. CDR3 nucleotides: TGTGCCAGCAGCCTCGGACAGGGGACGTGGGAGACCCAGTACTTC.

The chain uses TRBV6-5 and TRBJ2-3, with D uncertain. Germline CDR1 and CDR2: MNHEY and SVGAGI. The CDR3 totals 16 residues. V shed 0 bases and J shed 4 bases, with 14 bases lying between them. The CDR3 DNA reads as TGTGCCAGCAGTTACTCAGACCCCTTGGGCCCAGATACGCAGTATTTT. Translation: CASSYSDPLGPDTQYF.

V is TRBV4-1 and J is TRBJ2-5, with D possibly matching TRBD2 (5 bases). The CDR3 length is 13 residues. The germline V gene has CDR1 MGHRA and CDR2 YSYEKL. Deletions cut 3 bases from V and 1 base from J, with 6 bases between. Written as DNA, the CDR3 is TGCGCCAGCAGCCAGCGGGTCCAAGAGACCCAGTACTTC. This codes for CASSQRVQETQYF.

The chain has TRBV6-1 and TRBJ1-4; 7 nucleotides agree with TRBD1. The CDR3 has 17 residues. V was clipped by 4 bases and J by 2 bases; unmatched bases: 10. Germline CDR1 and CDR2: MNHNS and SASEGT. The CDR3 sequence: CASSVGAGGRTNEKLFF. CDR3 sequence (DNA): TGTGCCAGCAGTGTGGGAGCAGGGGGACGGACTAATGAAAAACTGTTTTTT.

V is TRBV5-1 and J is TRBJ1-3; TRBD1 matches 8 bases. The V gene end was trimmed by 8 bases and the J gene end by 4 bases; junction bases not matched to a gene: 8. The CDR3 loop spans 14 amino acids. The V gene's germline CDR1 is SGHRS and CDR2 YFSETQ. The CDR3 bases are TGCGCCAGTAATCAAGGACAGGGAGGAAACACCATATATTTT. It encodes CASNQGQGGNTIYF. The whole variable domain, remainder taken from reference TRBV5-1 and TRBJ1-3, is KAGVTQTPRYLIKTRGQQVTLSCSPISGHRSVSWYQQTPGQGLQFLFEYFSETQRNKGNFPGRFSGRQFSNSRSEMNVSTLELGDSALYLCASNQGQGGNTIYFGEGSWLTVV.

This clone was counted only a few times. The chain employs TRBV19 and TRBJ1-4, with 9 positions matching TRBD1. J lost 11 bases, V lost 7 bases, and 11 bases had no gene match. CDR3 length equals 14 residues. Germline V gene data show CDR1 as LNHDA and CDR2 as SQIVND (reference sequence). In DNA form, the CDR3 reads TGTGCCAGTACGCCGGGACAGGGTTCCCGCAAACTGTTTTTT. Residues: CASTPGQGSRKLFF.

The chain uses TRBV6-6 and TRBJ2-3, with D possibly being TRBD2 (7 bases). Germline CDR1 is MNHNY and CDR2 is SVGAGI (reference sequence). The CDR3 is 14 residues long. The V gene lost 6 bases and the J gene lost 5 bases, with 15 bases spanning the gap. Here the CDR3 DNA reads TGTGCCAGCAGCGGGGGGCCTAGGTTAGATACGCAGTATTTT. This translates into CASSGGPRLDTQYF.

This clone came up a few times. This chain links TRBV19 with TRBJ2-1; TRBD2 matches 7 bases. This CDR3 has 14 amino acids. V lost 8 bases, J lost 6 bases, and 10 bases stayed unmatched. The germline gives CDR1 LNHDA, CDR2 SQIVND (reference sequence). DNA of the CDR3: TGTGCCAGTGCTTGGGGGGGGTCGGGCAATGAGCAGTTCTTC. Protein: CASAWGGSGNEQFF.

This clone was detected only a few times. The gene calls are TRBV5-4 and TRBJ1-1, with 9 bases aligning to TRBD1. The CDR3 runs 14 residues. Germline trimming cut 4 bases from V and 3 bases from J; bases unmatched to any gene: 4. From germline, CDR1 is SGHNT and CDR2 YYREEE (reference sequence). The CDR3 DNA reads TGTGCCAGCAGCCCATGGACAGGGGACACTGAAGCTTTCTTT. Translation: CASSPWTGDTEAFF.

A single count supports this clone. In DNA, the CDR3 is TGCGCCAGCAGCCAAGACTCGGGTTGGTTAACTGAAGCTTTCTTT. Its protein is CASSQDSGWLTEAFF. The J gene is TRBJ1-1, the V gene TRBV4-3, with no clear D. Trimming removed 0 bases at V and 5 bases at J, with 13 bases between. The CDR3 contains 15 residues. CDR1 is LGHNA and CDR2 is YSLEER in the germline V gene.

A note on this clone: One junction end does not reproduce the germline sequence, and a read error may be involved. This sample includes further DNA sequences coding for the same CDR3. The gene calls are TRBV6-5 and TRBJ1-1, with a weak D call TRBD1 (5 bases). Germline V gives CDR1 MNHEY, CDR2 SVGAGI. The CDR3 is made up of 15 amino acids. The CDR3 here is CASSYNQGVNTEAFF. The CDR3 nucleotides are TGTGCCAGTAGTTACAATCAGGGCGTGAACACTGAAGCTTTCTTT.

This clone was seen only once. DNA for the CDR3: TGTGCCAGCAGTGAAGCAAGGTCGGGTGAAGCTTTCTTT. It is translated as CASSEARSGEAFF. V and J are TRBV6-1 and TRBJ1-1, with no clear D. The CDR3 is 13 residues long. Germline assignment: CDR1 MNHNS and CDR2 SASEGT. Trimming stripped 0 bases from V and 7 bases from J, with 9 bases between.